These 29 T cell receptor beta chains were all obtained from the same sample, sequenced in a study of blood T cell repertoires in COVID-19. Sequencing was performed with immunoSEQ multiplex PCR; in TCRdb, only in-frame clones are kept and a portion is missing. The repertoire holds approximately 400,000 clones, roughly 88% seen once, with 10% to 15% in the top ten. Material for sequencing was peripheral blood. The receptors come from a woman between 45 and 60 years old with COVID-19, enrolled during active disease.

The chain uses TRBV19 and TRBJ1-3; 8 bases are a match to TRBD1. CDR3 length equals 15 residues. Germline V gives CDR1 LNHDA, CDR2 SQIVND (reference sequence). J gave up 2 bases and V 9 bases, and 9 bases lay outside the gene matches. The CDR3 bases are TGTGCCAGCCAGGCCTTACAGGGGGCTGGAAACACCATATATTTT. It translates to CASQALQGAGNTIYF.

The rearrangement uses TRBV6-5 and TRBJ2-5, with a tentative D call TRBD1 (6 bases). The CDR3 extends over 14 amino acids. V lost 2 bases, J lost 6 bases, and 13 bases lay in between. Germline V gene lookup returns CDR1 MNHEY and CDR2 SVGAGI. The CDR3 coding sequence is TGTGCCAGCAGTTACGATTGGGGGACAAAGACCCAGTACTTC. Encoded protein: CASSYDWGTKTQYF.

This clone was recorded once. The rearrangement joins TRBV7-6 to TRBJ1-2; D gene unclear. Trimming took off 0 bases at V and 4 bases at J, with 12 bases between the two ends. The CDR3 runs to 15 residues. The V gene's germline CDR1 is SGHVS and CDR2 FNYEAQ. CDR3 DNA: TGTGCCAGCAGCTTAGCGTCTGCCAGTGGCTATGGCTACACCTTC. Protein product: CASSLASASGYGYTF.

This chain links TRBV2 with TRBJ1-6, with 9 bases that match TRBD1. Germline V lookup: CDR1 SNHLY, CDR2 FYNNEI. CDR3 length equals 12 residues. V lost 11 bases, J lost 7 bases, and 3 bases stayed unmatched. CDR3 in DNA: TGTGCCTTCGGGACAGGGAATTCACCCCTCCACTTT. Amino acid sequence: CAFGTGNSPLHF.

This clone was found once. The chain has TRBV6-6 and TRBJ2-5, with TRBD2 as a possible D gene (6 bases). V lost 6 bases and J lost 10, with 18 bases in between. The CDR3 loop spans 13 amino acids. The V gene's germline CDR1 is MNHNY and CDR2 SVGAGI (reference sequence). The CDR3 reads CASSPGYRRDQYF. Written as DNA, the CDR3 is TGTGCCAGCAGCCCAGGGTATAGGAGGGACCAGTACTTC.

The rearrangement links TRBV19 to TRBJ2-7; TRBD1 matches at 12 bases. The CDR3 consists of 19 residues. Per the germline V gene, CDR1 is LNHDA and CDR2 is SQIVND (reference sequence). With 0 bases clipped from V and 0 bases from J, the junction kept 9 bases outside the gene matches. In nucleotides, the CDR3 is TGTGCCAGTAGTATAGATCTATGGGGGACAGGGGGCCGCTCCTACGAGCAGTACTTC. Translation: CASSIDLWGTGGRSYEQYF.

This chain joins TRBV6-5 and TRBJ2-7, with 7 bases identical to TRBD1. The junction had 7 bases not matched to a gene; V was cut back by 8 bases and J by 0 bases. Germline assignment: CDR1 MNHEY and CDR2 SVGAGI. This CDR3 is built from 14 residues. Written as DNA, the CDR3 is TGTGCCAGCGACGAAGGGGGCATCTCCTACGAGCAGTACTTC. Translated: CASDEGGISYEQYF.

The chain recombines TRBV10-3 with TRBJ1-5; the D is unclear. Trimming left V 2 bases short and J 9 bases short, with 17 bases between. The CDR3 contains 15 residues. Per germline, CDR1 ENHRY and CDR2 SYGVKD. CDR3 sequence (DNA): TGTGCCATCAGTGAGAGGCAGGCCTACTCGTCGCCCCAGCATTTT. Translating gives CAISERQAYSSPQHF.

The chain has TRBV5-1 and TRBJ1-1, with a weak D call TRBD1 (6 bases). This CDR3 is 15 amino acids long. V gave up 4 bases and J gave up 5 bases, with 18 bases separating them. The germline CDR1 and CDR2 sequences are SGHRS and YFSETQ. This chain's CDR3 is CASSPTQGWKTEAFF. CDR3 bases: TGCGCCAGCAGCCCTACACAGGGTTGGAAGACTGAAGCTTTCTTT.

The chain employs TRBV5-4 and TRBJ2-3; no reliable D call. Trimming left V 4 bases short and J 6 bases short, with 12 bases between. Germline V gives CDR1 SGHNT, CDR2 YYREEE (reference sequence). The CDR3 spans 13 residues. The CDR3 spells CASSQTSTDTQYF. The DNA for the CDR3 is TGTGCCAGCAGCCAGACTTCCACGGATACGCAGTATTTT. Drawing the rest from reference TRBV5-4 and TRBJ2-3, the complete variable domain is ETGVTQSPTHLIKTRGQQVTLRCSSQSGHNTVSWYQQALGQGPQFIFQYYREEENGRGNFPPRFSGLQFPNYSSELNVNALELDDSALYLCASSQTSTDTQYFGPGTRLTVL.

This clone came up once. The chain employs TRBV4-2 and TRBJ1-1, with D perhaps TRBD1 (6 bases). The CDR3 extends over 14 amino acids. V shed 3 bases and J shed 5 bases, with 13 bases lying between them. CDR1 LGHNA and CDR2 YNFKEQ come from the germline V gene. DNA of the CDR3: TGTGCCAGCAGCCAGGGGGGGCGGGAAACTGAAGCTTTCTTT. Protein: CASSQGGRETEAFF.

The chain carries TRBV2 and TRBJ1-1, with D maybe TRBD1 (5 bases). V was trimmed by 1 base and J by 5 bases, leaving 14 bases between them. This CDR3 is built from 15 residues. Germline V lookup: CDR1 SNHLY, CDR2 FYNNEI. This CDR3 reads CASSEGQPLSTEAFF. CDR3 DNA sequence: TGTGCCAGCAGTGAAGGACAGCCTTTATCGACTGAAGCTTTCTTT. Drawing the rest from reference TRBV2 and TRBJ1-1, the complete variable domain is EPEVTQTPSHQVTQMGQEVILRCVPISNHLYFYWYRQILGQKVEFLVSFYNNEISEKSEIFDDQFSVERPDGSNFTLKIRSTKLEDSAMYFCASSEGQPLSTEAFFGQGTRLTVV.

The J gene is TRBJ1-4, the V gene TRBV11-2; possibly TRBD1 for D (5 bases). From germline, CDR1 is SGHAT and CDR2 FQNNGV. The CDR3 is 13 amino acids. V lost 1 base, J lost 6 bases, and 6 bases lay in between. The CDR3 is CASSLAQDEKLFF. The CDR3 coding sequence is TGTGCCAGCAGCTTAGCACAGGATGAAAAACTGTTTTTT.

The chain uses TRBV7-2 and TRBJ2-2, with D uncertain. V lost 0 bases, J lost 6 bases, and 5 bases lay in between. The CDR3 has 13 residues. Germline V lookup: CDR1 SGHTA, CDR2 FQGNSA. CDR3 residues: CASSLARAGELFF. CDR3 nucleotides: TGTGCCAGCAGCTTAGCACGGGCCGGGGAGCTGTTTTTT.

This rearrangement joins TRBV7-8 to TRBJ2-3; 7 nucleotides match TRBD2. V lost 5 bases, J lost 6 bases, and 8 bases stayed unmatched. The CDR3 is 14 residues long. CDR1 is SGHVS and CDR2 is FQNEAQ in the germline V gene. The CDR3 nucleotides read TGTGCCAGCAGCCCAGAGGGGAGGGCCGATACGCAGTATTTT. This gives the protein CASSPEGRADTQYF.

The CDR3 DNA follows: TGTGCCAGCAGCCCCCTTTGGATAGACAGGGGTCAAGAGACCCAGTACTTC. Amino acids: CASSPLWIDRGQETQYF. The chain joins TRBV3-1 (or the pseudogene TRBV3-2) to TRBJ2-5, with 8 bases fitting TRBD1. The CDR3 runs 17 residues. V was pared by 4 bases and J by 2 bases, with 12 bases of the junction left unmatched. Per the germline V gene, CDR1 is LGHDT and CDR2 is YNNKEL (reference sequence).

The V call is TRBV4-1, the J call TRBJ1-6, with no clear D. CDR3 length: 18 amino acids. CDR1 is MGHRA and CDR2 is YSYEKL in the germline V gene. V lost 0 bases, J lost 0 bases, and 12 bases lay in between. The CDR3 DNA reads as TGCGCCAGCAGCCAAGAGTCCGTAGGAGCCTCCTATAATTCACCCCTCCACTTT. It encodes CASSQESVGASYNSPLHF.

The genes are TRBV19 and TRBJ1-6, with TRBD1 identical over 10 bases. The CDR3 contains 16 residues. Germline V CDR1 and CDR2: LNHDA, SQIVND (reference sequence). With V trimmed by 4 bases and J by 9 bases, 9 bases remained unmatched. The CDR3 spells CASSRPGQGRSSPLHF. CDR3 sequence (DNA): TGTGCCAGTAGTAGGCCGGGACAGGGGAGAAGTTCACCCCTCCACTTT.

J is TRBJ2-5 and V is TRBV7-9; a possible D gene is TRBD1 (6 bases). CDR1 SEHNR and CDR2 FQNEAQ come from the germline V gene (reference sequence). The CDR3 sequence is 13 residues long. V dropped 3 bases and J dropped 1 base, with 6 bases sitting between them. The CDR3 nucleotides read TGTGCCAGCAGCTTGGGGGCCCAAGAGACCCAGTACTTC. It is translated as CASSLGAQETQYF. The whole variable domain, filled in from reference TRBV7-9 and TRBJ2-5, reads DTGVSQNPRHKITKRGQNVTFRCDPISEHNRLYWYRQTLGQGPEFLTYFQNEAQLEKSRLLSDRFSAERPKGSFSTLEIQRTEQGDSAMYLCASSLGAQETQYFGPGTRLLVL.

V is TRBV19 and J is TRBJ2-3; 11 bases agree with TRBD2. CDR3 length: 15 amino acids. The V gene's germline CDR1 is LNHDA and CDR2 SQIVND (reference sequence). Trimming cost V 1 base and J 3 bases; bases outside gene matches: 0. CDR3 in DNA: TGTGCCAGTAGTATAGCTAGCGGGGGGACAGATACGCAGTATTTT. This codes for CASSIASGGTDTQYF.

V gene TRBV21-1 combines with J gene TRBJ2-7; the D call of TRBD1 is as the table states it, not checked on the DNA. TRBV21-1 is a known pseudogene. The CDR3 loop spans 14 amino acids. The CDR3 sequence: CASSPRDRGDEQYF. The CDR3 coding sequence is TGTGCCAGCAGCCCTCGGGACAGGGGCGACGAGCAGTACTTC.

CDR3 DNA: TGCGCCAGCAGCTTGGCGCCAGAACAGCCCCAGCATTTT. As protein: CASSLAPEQPQHF. The chain carries TRBV5-1 and TRBJ1-5, with no clear D. The V end was cut by 0 bases, the J end by 7 bases, with 8 bases between. Germline loops: CDR1 SGHRS, CDR2 YFSETQ. This CDR3 has 13 residues.

The chain has TRBV20-1 and TRBJ2-7, with D perhaps matching TRBD1 (5 bases). The germline V gene has CDR1 DFQATT and CDR2 SNEGSKA (reference sequence). The V gene lost 5 bases and the J gene lost 6 bases, with 11 bases spanning the gap. This CDR3 is built from 11 residues. The CDR3 region is CSAPQGVEQYF. The CDR3, as DNA: TGCAGTGCTCCTCAAGGGGTCGAGCAGTACTTC.

V gene TRBV29-1 combines with J gene TRBJ2-1, with unresolved D. This CDR3 comprises 14 residues. The ends were cut back, 5 bases at V and 9 bases at J, with 20 bases in the middle. Germline-derived CDR1 and CDR2 are SQVTM and ANQGSEA. The CDR3 region has the DNA TGCAGCGTTTGGAACAGCAACGTTGTCGGTGAGCAGTTCTTC. Translating gives CSVWNSNVVGEQFF.

The genes are TRBV12-3 or TRBV12-4 and TRBJ2-7; 8 bases match TRBD1. Trimming at V came to 6 bases and at J to 4 bases, leaving 5 bases not matched to a gene. The CDR3 is made up of 13 amino acids. The CDR3 sequence: CASRKGQAYEQYF. CDR3 in DNA: TGTGCCAGCAGAAAGGGACAGGCGTACGAGCAGTACTTC.

The V and J genes are TRBV4-1 and TRBJ1-1; TRBD1 matches at 9 bases. Germline assignment: CDR1 MGHRA and CDR2 YSYEKL. CDR3 length equals 15 residues. The V segment lost 4 bases and the J segment 13 bases; nucleotides outside the gene matches: 16. The CDR3 here is CASSPSMLYRGLDFF. CDR3 nucleotides: TGCGCCAGCAGCCCATCAATGTTATACAGGGGGCTGGATTTCTTT.

This clone was counted once. Written as DNA, the CDR3 is TGTGCCAGCAAGCGGGCGACGGGGGAAGACTATGGCTACACCTTC. It yields the protein CASKRATGEDYGYTF. The chain has TRBV2 and TRBJ1-2, with D maybe TRBD1 (5 bases). The V gene's germline CDR1 is SNHLY and CDR2 FYNNEI. This CDR3 has 15 amino acids. The V end was cut by 7 bases, the J end by 3 bases, with 18 bases between.

The V and J genes are TRBV6-5 and TRBJ2-7; perhaps TRBD2 as D (5 bases). Trimming took 7 bases from V and 2 from J, leaving 12 bases between them. The germline V gene has CDR1 MNHEY and CDR2 SVGAGI. The CDR3 is 13 residues long. CDR3 sequence: CASTKTGTYEQYF. CDR3 in DNA: TGTGCCAGCACTAAAACCGGGACCTACGAGCAGTACTTC.

Only a few counts were recorded for this clone. The chain has TRBV19 and TRBJ1-5; maybe TRBD1 (6 bases). Per the germline V gene, CDR1 is LNHDA and CDR2 is SQIVND (reference sequence). CDR3 size: 15 residues. Trimming removed 6 bases from V and 6 bases from J, with 18 bases in between. The DNA for the CDR3 is TGTGCCAGTAGGAACAACAGGGCATCAGGTCAGCCCCAGCATTTT. Translation gives CASRNNRASGQPQHF. Filled out from reference TRBV19 and TRBJ1-5, the complete variable domain reads DGGITQSPKYLFRKEGQNVTLSCEQNLNHDAMYWYRQDPGQGLRLIYYSQIVNDFQKGDIAEGYSVSREKKESFPLTVTSAQKNPTAFYLCASRNNRASGQPQHFGDGTRLSIL.